The next 19 T cell receptor beta chains were all read from a single sample in a study of cytomegalovirus exposure and HLA in healthy donors. Vbeta (60) and Jbeta (13) primers were used in the PCR. Produced via immunoSEQ multiplex PCR; TCRdb's table is partial and in-frame only. The table includes about 140,000 clones, around three quarters detected once. Sequencing was done on a sample of PBMCs. The receptors originated from a man aged 18 to 29 in good health and CMV-seronegative.

The V and J genes are TRBV7-9 and TRBJ1-1, with TRBD1 matching 7 bases. This CDR3 spans 16 amino acids. V shed 4 bases, J shed 1 base, and the junction held 9 bases outside the gene matches. Germline lookup yields CDR1 SEHNR and CDR2 FQNEAQ (reference sequence). The CDR3, as DNA: TGTGCCAGCAGCTGGGTGTTCCGGGACAGGAACACTGAAGCTTTCTTT. It translates to CASSWVFRDRNTEAFF.

This chain connects TRBV5-1 to TRBJ2-5, with D possibly matching TRBD1 (5 bases). Germline CDR1 and CDR2: SGHRS and YFSETQ. CDR3 length: 15 amino acids. The V and J ends lost 5 bases and 2 bases respectively, with 16 bases between them. The CDR3 sequence is CASSVQGNNQETQYF. In nucleotides, the CDR3 is TGCGCCAGCAGTGTCCAGGGAAACAATCAAGAGACCCAGTACTTC. Combining the CDR3 with reference TRBV5-1 and TRBJ2-5 gives the whole variable domain KAGVTQTPRYLIKTRGQQVTLSCSPISGHRSVSWYQQTPGQGLQFLFEYFSETQRNKGNFPGRFSGRQFSNSRSEMNVSTLELGDSALYLCASSVQGNNQETQYFGPGTRLLVL.

The J gene is TRBJ2-1, the V gene TRBV5-1, with D possibly being TRBD2 (5 bases). V lost 0 bases and J lost 10, with 11 bases in between. CDR3 length: 13 amino acids. The V gene's germline CDR1 is SGHRS and CDR2 YFSETQ. DNA of the CDR3: TGCGCCAGCAGCTTGGGATCGGGGAACGAGCAGTTCTTC. Translated, it gives CASSLGSGNEQFF.

CDR3 DNA: TGCGCCAGCAGCGGGTTGGGAGGGAGCACAGATACGCAGTATTTT. Its protein product is CASSGLGGSTDTQYF. The chain uses TRBV5-1 and TRBJ2-3; 7 bases map to TRBD2. The length of the CDR3 is 15 residues. V lost 4 bases, J lost 0 bases, and 5 bases stayed unmatched. The germline gives CDR1 SGHRS, CDR2 YFSETQ.

V usage is TRBV9 and J usage is TRBJ2-5, with 7 bases that match TRBD2. V was clipped by 5 bases and J by 4 bases; unmatched bases: 8. This CDR3 contains 14 residues. The germline CDR1 and CDR2 sequences are SGDLS and YYNGEE. CDR3 region: CASSGRAGAETQYF. The CDR3 coding sequence is TGTGCCAGCAGTGGGAGGGCCGGGGCAGAGACCCAGTACTTC.

The chain carries TRBV10-3 and TRBJ2-7, with TRBD1 matching 8 bases. V was clipped by 4 bases and J by 4 bases; unmatched bases: 12. From germline, CDR1 is ENHRY and CDR2 SYGVKD. The CDR3 consists of 16 residues. Here the CDR3 reads CAISGGGRDRGYEQYF. The CDR3, as DNA: TGTGCCATCAGTGGAGGAGGGCGAGACAGGGGTTACGAGCAGTACTTC.

This chain uses TRBV6-5 with TRBJ2-7; D is possibly TRBD2 (5 bases). V gave up 6 bases and J gave up 3 bases, with 18 bases separating them. The CDR3 runs 15 residues. Germline-derived CDR1 and CDR2 are MNHEY and SVGAGI. CDR3 protein: CASRPSTGLFYEQYF. CDR3 sequence (DNA): TGTGCCAGCAGGCCATCCACGGGATTGTTCTACGAGCAGTACTTC.

The CDR3: CASSLIGGNEKLFF. CDR3 DNA: TGCGCCAGCAGCTTGATCGGCGGAAATGAAAAACTGTTTTTT. This chain connects TRBV5-1 to TRBJ1-4; D uncertain. CDR1 is SGHRS, CDR2 YFSETQ, per germline. Trimming stripped 1 base from V and 5 bases from J, with 9 bases between. This CDR3 has 14 residues. The whole variable domain, remainder taken from reference TRBV5-1 and TRBJ1-4, is KAGVTQTPRYLIKTRGQQVTLSCSPISGHRSVSWYQQTPGQGLQFLFEYFSETQRNKGNFPGRFSGRQFSNSRSEMNVSTLELGDSALYLCASSLIGGNEKLFFGSGTQLSVL.

V and J are TRBV5-4 and TRBJ1-2; maybe TRBD1 (6 bases). This CDR3 spans 14 amino acids. V gave up 4 bases and J gave up 4 bases, with 14 bases separating them. CDR1 is SGHNT, CDR2 YYREEE, per germline (reference sequence). The CDR3: CASSPDRFSYGYTF. The CDR3 DNA follows: TGTGCCAGCAGCCCCGACAGGTTTTCCTATGGCTACACCTTC. Filled out from reference TRBV5-4 and TRBJ1-2, the complete variable domain reads ETGVTQSPTHLIKTRGQQVTLRCSSQSGHNTVSWYQQALGQGPQFIFQYYREEENGRGNFPPRFSGLQFPNYSSELNVNALELDDSALYLCASSPDRFSYGYTFGSGTRLTVV.

The chain joins TRBV27 to TRBJ1-2; TRBD1 matches at 7 bases. CDR1 and CDR2 from the germline V gene are MNHEY and SMNVEV (reference sequence). The CDR3 is 18 residues long. V was pared by 5 bases and J by 4 bases, with 19 bases of the junction left unmatched. The CDR3 DNA is TGTGCCAGCAGTCCATCGTCCGGGACAGACTTTTTAAGCTATGGCTACACCTTC. This gives the protein CASSPSSGTDFLSYGYTF.

This chain links TRBV5-1 with TRBJ2-7; weak D call: TRBD2 (5 bases). The CDR3 sequence is 14 residues long. Trimming pared 1 base from V and 2 bases from J, leaving 10 bases between. Germline V CDR1 and CDR2: SGHRS, YFSETQ. CDR3 sequence reads: CASSLTGDAYEQYF. For the CDR3, the DNA is TGCGCCAGCAGCTTGACCGGGGATGCCTACGAGCAGTACTTC.

A remark on this clone: Different DNA sequences within this sample yield the same CDR3. V and J are TRBV27 and TRBJ1-2; 7 nucleotides match TRBD1. V lost 3 bases, J lost 2 bases, and 3 bases stayed unmatched. The CDR3 is 14 amino acids. CDR1 MNHEY and CDR2 SMNVEV come from the germline V gene (reference sequence). CDR3 sequence reads: CASSLSGGNYGYTF. CDR3 DNA: TGTGCCAGCAGTTTGTCAGGGGGGAACTATGGCTACACCTTC.

The chain uses TRBV6-5 and TRBJ2-1; weak D call: TRBD2 (5 bases). This CDR3 has 15 residues. Looked up from germline, CDR1 is MNHEY and CDR2 is SVGAGI. V was pared by 0 bases and J by 5 bases, with 11 bases between. CDR3 sequence: CASSYSDPRDNEQFF. The CDR3, as DNA: TGTGCCAGCAGTTACTCGGATCCGAGGGACAATGAGCAGTTCTTC.

On this clone: One junction end disagrees with the germline gene, perhaps due to a read error. The chain recombines TRBV7-9 with TRBJ1-3; tentative D call: TRBD1 (5 bases). This CDR3 comprises 15 residues. Germline values: CDR1 SEHNR, CDR2 FQNEAQ (reference sequence). CDR3 sequence reads: CSSSDQGISGNTIYF. Written as DNA, the CDR3 is TGTTCCAGCAGCGACCAGGGAATCTCTGGAAACACCATATATTTT.

V gene TRBV5-4 combines with J gene TRBJ2-2, with 10 bases that match TRBD2. The CDR3 spans 17 residues. Germline V gives CDR1 SGHNT, CDR2 YYREEE (reference sequence). Trimming took 0 bases from V and 0 from J; bases not matched to a gene: 2. The CDR3 sequence is CASSLGLAGANTGELFF. In DNA form, the CDR3 reads TGTGCCAGCAGCTTGGGACTAGCGGGCGCGAACACCGGGGAGCTGTTTTTT.

The genes are TRBV2 and TRBJ2-1; 7 bases align to TRBD1. The CDR3 contains 11 residues. The junction had 3 bases not matched to a gene; V was cut back by 4 bases and J by 12 bases. Looked up from germline, CDR1 is SNHLY and CDR2 is FYNNEI. The CDR3, as DNA: TGTGCCAGCAGTGTCCGACAGGGGCAGTTCTTC. Residues: CASSVRQGQFF.

The gene calls are TRBV15 and TRBJ2-7, with 10 bases matching TRBD1. This CDR3 comprises 14 residues. Germline lookup yields CDR1 LNHNV and CDR2 YYDKDF (reference sequence). V dropped 5 bases and J dropped 5; count of bases not matched to a gene: 6. CDR3 in DNA: TGTGCCACCAGCGCCCCGGGACAGGGGAACGAGCAGTACTTC. It specifies CATSAPGQGNEQYF.

The chain carries TRBV6-6 and TRBJ1-2; D possibly corresponds to TRBD1 (6 bases). Germline V CDR1 and CDR2: MNHNY, SVGAGI (reference sequence). The CDR3 is 14 residues long. The V and J ends lost 5 bases and 3 bases respectively, with 13 bases between them. The CDR3: CASSQGSGYYGYTF. The CDR3 DNA is TGTGCCAGCAGTCAGGGGTCGGGCTACTATGGCTACACCTTC.

V and J are TRBV6-5 and TRBJ1-2; the D is unclear. There are 13 residues in the CDR3. CDR1 MNHEY and CDR2 SVGAGI come from the germline V gene. Trimming took off 5 bases at V and 2 bases at J, with 9 bases between the two ends. The CDR3 DNA follows: TGTGCCAGCAGTCCCTGGGCCAACTATGGCTACACCTTC. Its protein is CASSPWANYGYTF.